This T cell receptor (beta chain) originates from a study of shared clonotypes between healthy human individuals. Study-level information: Each donor had three CD4 naive, three CD4 memory, two CD8 naive and one CD8 memory plate.

Broader study findings: A limitation of the genetic and exposure-history diversity represented arose from few donors.

Points on this clone: Its antigen is not known.

Germline assignment: CDR1 SGHRS and CDR2 YFSETQ. This CDR3 comprises 15 residues. After removal of 5 bases from V and 6 bases from J, the junction contained 5 bases not matched to a gene. Sequencing was performed with immunoSEQ multiplex PCR; in TCRdb, only in-frame clones are kept and a portion is missing. The data show 2.3 million or so clones, with approximately 95% seen just once and under 0.45% held by the top ten. The chain uses TRBV5-1 and TRBJ2-1; TRBD2 aligns across 13 bases. What was sequenced was naive CD4+ T cells from PBMCs. Subset specified: CD45RA+ positively selected. The source of this sequence is a man aged 18 to 30 in good health. Some clones in this sample may be carry-over from other donors' samples. The CDR3 loop is CASRGLAGPPNEQFF. The CDR3 DNA reads as TGCGCCAGCAGGGGACTAGCGGGGCCTCCCAATGAGCAGTTCTTC.